The present entry profiles one T cell receptor (beta chain) with its context. This clonotype has just one count. Which antigen it targets is not known. No per-base quality is available; no much larger clone lies one base away. One read represents weak support. These data belong to a study of vaccination and CD4 T cells after COVID-19 (dated by TCRdb to the early 2020s). For the wider study: Convalescent patients had a positive SARS-CoV-2 result on nasal swab PCR, and of these patients, several had mild disease and one had severe disease. In the convalescent cohort there were six males and four females, among whom were two Hispanic individuals, seven Caucasians, two Asians and one multiracial person. Two doses of either the Pfizer-BioNTech BNT162b2 vaccine (n=8) or the Moderna mRNA-1273 vaccine (n=2) were administered to participants. Post-COVID blood samples were collected from convalescent patients a median of around 96 days after diagnosis, with a range of about 30 to 161 days. Post-vaccine blood samples were obtained a median of about 77 days after the second vaccine dose, with a range of about 14 to 241 days. For stimulating the cultures, overlapping spike peptide pools were used, derived from SARS-CoV-2 as well as from the common cold coronaviruses HCoV-NL63, HCoV-OC43 and HCoV-229E. Control cultures received a CEFX viral epitope pool as the positive control, an HIV-1 Nef peptide pool as the negative control, or no peptide. In some eleven COVID-19 convalescent patients and 4 infection-naive healthy vaccine recipients, researchers compared the spike-specific CD4+ TCR repertoire from before mRNA vaccination with the repertoire from after.

The treatment or condition label of this sample denotes: 10-day PBMC culture with coronavirus spike peptide pools or control peptides (ViraFEST assay). To expand antigen-specific T cells with peptide pools and then pick out the expanded clonotypes through TCR sequencing, the study relied on the ViraFEST assay. Positive SARS-CoV-2 PCR tests in the convalescent patients dated from March to December 2020, before Alpha, Beta and Delta variants emerged in the United States. Each well held 2.2 million or so PBMCs cultured with approximately 9.2 ug/ml peptide pools in IMDM containing approximately 5% human AB serum and roughly 9 IU/ml IL-2. On days 3 and 7, half of the culture medium was replaced with fresh IL-2-containing medium. CD4+ T cells were isolated after 10 days of culture through negative selection using the EasySep CD4+ T cell isolation kit. PBMCs were separated from whole blood using Ficoll-Paque Plus gradient centrifugation and then either used fresh or cryopreserved at -140C. Culture conditions were generally each tested in triplicate wells.

Results the study describes overall, beyond this receptor: Only a relatively small number of convalescent patients were included in the study, and early timepoints following natural infection were not analyzed. Of the vaccine-specific clones in convalescent patients, 304 of 307, or nearly all, reacted only to SARS-CoV-2 spike and did not cross-react with common cold coronaviruses. In convalescent patients, a median about 86% of post-vaccine SARS-CoV-2-reactive clones were detected only after vaccination, suggesting vaccine-specific priming. The median number of SARS-CoV-2-reactive clonotypes rose from 20 to 25 after infection to 35 to 45 after vaccination, but the change was not significant.

Library preparation used PCR. TCR sequencing of DNA from cultured CD4+ T cells used the Oncomine TCR Beta short-read assay at the Johns Hopkins FTIC core. Genomic DNA was extracted from the cultured CD4+ T cells with the QIAamp micro DNA kit. Oncomine TCR Beta libraries from cultured CD4+ T cells were pooled using unique dual indexes and sequenced on an Illumina iSeq 100. In the source study's methods: Non-productive sequences were removed, and CDR3s not starting with C, not ending with F or W, or shorter than 7 amino acids were discarded. The MANAFEST web application was used to identify antigen-specific clonotypes by comparing peptide-stimulated wells against reference wells and other culture wells. For a clone to be called positive, the clone needed an FDR below 0.05, an odds ratio above 5, and a productive frequency above 0.1% in at least two of three replicate wells. Cross-reactive clonotypes were defined as significantly expanded in both SARS-CoV-2 spike wells and at least one common cold coronavirus spike condition. Using R version 3.6.1, CDR3 homology was evaluated through Levenshtein distances (stringdist) along with unrooted phylogenetic trees (ape). The public reads were reprocessed in TCRdb via fastp at Q25 and MiXCR, keeping in-frame beta chains. Every entry covers one CDR3 protein and lists the most common genes and DNA from its rows. TCRdb, rather than the study authors, made the V and J calls. This sample is represented by 8,500 to 13,000 distinct CDR3 sequences; roughly 67% of them were singletons. Approximately 35% of the sample is in the top ten clones.

Specimen: CD4+ T cells from blood, cultured in vitro. The TCR sequence derives from a human donor who had recovered from COVID-19.

The encoded CDR3 is CSARGQEREAFF. The DNA sequence is given as TGCAGTGCTAGGGGGCAGGAGAGAGAAGCTTTCTTT. Recombination connected TRBV20-1 to TRBJ1-1; the D gene is perhaps TRBD1, from 5 matching bases. The CDR3, from cysteine to phenylalanine, totals 12 residues. CDR3 DNA is the only sequence kept; it has 36 bases, read in frame from the first base. CDR1 DFQATT and CDR2 SNEGSKA were looked up in the germline V gene (reference sequence). V lost 3 bases and J lost 8 bases; the stretch between them is 13 bases long.